This TCR beta chain was captured by sequencing in a study of shared clonotypes between healthy human individuals. As for this clone: Other nucleotide sequences from this sample produce the same CDR3.

The CDR3 spans 12 residues. Trimming cost V 8 bases and J 7 bases; bases outside gene matches: 2. The germline CDR1 and CDR2 sequences are MDHEN and SYDVKM. The table came from immunoSEQ multiplex PCR; TCRdb's copy has only in-frame clones and leaves some out. The data hold 400,000 to 550,000 clones, with around 80% observed a single time. The TCR was taken from a woman aged 40 to 49 in good health. Some clones in this sample may be carry-over from other donors' samples. The sequenced material came from PBMCs. The chain links TRBV28 to TRBJ1-6, with TRBD1 matching 7 bases. CDR3 residues: CASSTGNSPLHF. In nucleotides, the CDR3 is TGTGCCAGCTCGACAGGGAATTCACCCCTCCACTTT. Complete variable domain (other parts from reference TRBV28 and TRBJ1-6): DVKVTQSSRYLVKRTGEKVFLECVQDMDHENMFWYRQDPGLGLRLIYFSYDVKMKEKGDIPEGYSVSREKKERFSLILESASTNQTSMYLCASSTGNSPLHFGNGTRLTVT.